These 7 T cell receptor beta chains came from one sample sequenced in a study of PD-L1 blockade in urothelial cancer. Only in-frame clones appear in the TCRdb table, and some are missing; sequencing was by immunoSEQ multiplex PCR. The table lists around 49,000 clones, approximately 78% of them singletons, with less than 15% in the top ten. Time point defined: peripheral blood 6 weeks after treatment start. Sequenced material: PBMCs, taken around atezolizumab (anti-PD-L1) treatment. Every receptor here comes from a man in his 60s with urothelial cancer.

The chain uses TRBV4-2 and TRBJ2-7; 10 nucleotides line up with TRBD1. The junction had 7 bases not matched to a gene; V was cut back by 3 bases and J by 5 bases. CDR3 length equals 15 residues. Germline V gene sequence: CDR1 LGHNA, CDR2 YNFKEQ. The CDR3 is CASSHRDRGSNEQYF. DNA for the CDR3: TGTGCCAGCAGCCACCGGGACAGGGGCTCAAACGAGCAGTACTTC.

The chain combines TRBV18 with TRBJ2-7; the D gene is possibly TRBD1 (5 bases). Germline CDR1 is KGHSH and CDR2 is LQKENI. There are 12 residues in the CDR3. V was pared by 1 base and J by 5 bases, with 6 bases between. This chain's CDR3 is CASSPQGNEQYF. DNA of the CDR3: TGTGCCAGCTCACCACAGGGGAACGAGCAGTACTTC.

The chain is built from TRBV5-4 and TRBJ2-1, with 11 bases that match TRBD2. The CDR3 loop spans 15 amino acids. The ends lost 3 bases at V and 8 bases at J; junction bases unmatched: 7. CDR1 is SGHNT and CDR2 is YYREEE in the germline V gene (reference sequence). The CDR3: CASSSTSGRSDEQFF. CDR3 in DNA: TGTGCCAGCAGCTCCACTAGCGGGAGATCGGATGAGCAGTTCTTC.

This sequence joins TRBV7-6 and TRBJ1-1; D may be TRBD1 (5 bases). V was trimmed by 1 base and J by 0 bases, leaving 12 bases between them. This CDR3 region has 16 residues. Per the germline V gene, CDR1 is SGHVS and CDR2 is FNYEAQ. The CDR3 loop is CASSLVGEGVNTEAFF. The DNA of the CDR3 is TGTGCCAGCAGCTTAGTGGGGGAGGGAGTGAACACTGAAGCTTTCTTT.

J is TRBJ1-1 and V is TRBV21-1; the table's D call, TRBD1, was not checked against the DNA. TRBV21-1 is noted as a pseudogene. The CDR3 runs to 16 residues. CDR3 sequence: CASSLMRTALNTEAFF. CDR3 nucleotides: TGTGCCAGCAGCCTTATGAGGACAGCATTGAACACTGAAGCTTTCTTT.

The chain recombines TRBV27 with TRBJ2-1; 15 bases align to TRBD2. Per germline, CDR1 MNHEY and CDR2 SMNVEV (reference sequence). CDR3 size: 18 residues. Losses at the gene ends were 5 bases for V and 7 bases for J; bases not matched to a gene: 12. CDR3 sequence (DNA): TGTGCCAGCAGTCCTCGGACTAGCGGGAGGGCCAGAAGGAATGAGCAGTTCTTC. It is translated as CASSPRTSGRARRNEQFF.

V gene TRBV27 combines with J gene TRBJ2-1, with TRBD1 matching over 10 bases. V lost 5 bases to trimming and J lost 9 bases; unmatched junction nucleotides: 10. This CDR3 has 15 residues. CDR1 and CDR2 (germline): MNHEY, SMNVEV (reference sequence). The CDR3 here is CASSPGQGISGEQFF. In DNA, the CDR3 is TGTGCCAGCAGTCCGGGACAGGGGATTTCTGGTGAGCAGTTCTTC.